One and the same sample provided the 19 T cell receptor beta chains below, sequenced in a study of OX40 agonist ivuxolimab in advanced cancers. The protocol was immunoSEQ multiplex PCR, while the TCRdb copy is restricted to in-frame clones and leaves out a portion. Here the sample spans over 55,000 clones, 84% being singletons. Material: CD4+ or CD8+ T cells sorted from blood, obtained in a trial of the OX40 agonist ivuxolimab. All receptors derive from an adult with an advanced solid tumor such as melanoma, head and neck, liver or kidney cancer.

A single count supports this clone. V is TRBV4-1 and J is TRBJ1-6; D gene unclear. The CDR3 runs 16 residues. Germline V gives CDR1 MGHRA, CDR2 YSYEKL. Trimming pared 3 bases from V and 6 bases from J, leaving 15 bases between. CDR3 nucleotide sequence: TGCGCCAGCAGCCATAGACCGGGAGAAGGTAATTCACCCCTCCACTTT. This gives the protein CASSHRPGEGNSPLHF.

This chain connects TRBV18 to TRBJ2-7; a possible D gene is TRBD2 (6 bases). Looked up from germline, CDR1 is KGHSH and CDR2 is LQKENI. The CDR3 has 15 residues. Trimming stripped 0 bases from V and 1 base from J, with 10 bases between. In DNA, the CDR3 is TGTGCCAGCTCACCACCGGCGGGATTTTCCTACGAGCAGTACTTC. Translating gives CASSPPAGFSYEQYF.

In nucleotides, the CDR3 is TGTGCCACTGGAAGCCAGGGGAATGGCTACACCTTC. This encodes CATGSQGNGYTF. The J gene is TRBJ1-2, the V gene TRBV10-3; the D gene is possibly TRBD1 (6 bases). With 10 bases removed from V and 6 bases from J, the gap between germline ends came to 15 bases. Per the germline V gene, CDR1 is ENHRY and CDR2 is SYGVKD. The CDR3 consists of 12 residues.

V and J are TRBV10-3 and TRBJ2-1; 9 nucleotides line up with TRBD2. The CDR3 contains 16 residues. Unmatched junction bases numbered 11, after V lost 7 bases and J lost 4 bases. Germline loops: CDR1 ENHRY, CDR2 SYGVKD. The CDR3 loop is CAIKSGRSEGYNEQFF. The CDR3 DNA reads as TGTGCCATCAAAAGCGGGAGGAGCGAAGGATACAATGAGCAGTTCTTC.

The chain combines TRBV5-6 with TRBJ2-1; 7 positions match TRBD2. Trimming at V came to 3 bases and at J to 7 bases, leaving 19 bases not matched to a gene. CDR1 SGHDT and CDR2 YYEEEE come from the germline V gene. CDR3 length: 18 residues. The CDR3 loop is CASSSPIFLRDYNNEQFF. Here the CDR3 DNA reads TGTGCCAGCAGCTCCCCTATCTTCCTCCGGGACTATAATAATGAGCAGTTCTTC.

CDR3 protein: CASSGGHPSSYEQYF. DNA for the CDR3: TGTGCCAGCAGCGGGGGGCACCCGTCCTCCTACGAGCAGTACTTC. V gene TRBV9 combines with J gene TRBJ2-7, with D possibly TRBD1 on 6 matching bases. V lost 3 bases and J lost 0, with 13 bases in between. The CDR3 runs to 15 residues. The V gene's germline CDR1 is SGDLS and CDR2 YYNGEE.

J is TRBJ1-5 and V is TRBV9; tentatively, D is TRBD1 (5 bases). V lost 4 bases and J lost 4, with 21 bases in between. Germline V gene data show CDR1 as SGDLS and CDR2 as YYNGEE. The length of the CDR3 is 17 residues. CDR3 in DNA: TGTGCCAGCAGCTCCCCTCAAAACAGGTTGCGGAATCAGCCCCAGCATTTT. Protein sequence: CASSSPQNRLRNQPQHF.

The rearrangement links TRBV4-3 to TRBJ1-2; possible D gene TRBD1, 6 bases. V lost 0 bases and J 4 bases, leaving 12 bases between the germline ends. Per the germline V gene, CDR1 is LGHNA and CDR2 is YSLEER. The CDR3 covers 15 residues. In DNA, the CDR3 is TGCGCCAGCAGCCAAGAAACAGGGCCTATCTATGGCTACACCTTC. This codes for CASSQETGPIYGYTF.

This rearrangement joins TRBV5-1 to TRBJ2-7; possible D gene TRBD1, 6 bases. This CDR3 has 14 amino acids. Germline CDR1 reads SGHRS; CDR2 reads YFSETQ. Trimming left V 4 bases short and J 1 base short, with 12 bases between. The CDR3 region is CASSRDTDSYEQYF. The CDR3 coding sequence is TGCGCCAGCAGCCGGGACACGGATTCCTACGAGCAGTACTTC. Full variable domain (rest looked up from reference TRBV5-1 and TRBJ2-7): KAGVTQTPRYLIKTRGQQVTLSCSPISGHRSVSWYQQTPGQGLQFLFEYFSETQRNKGNFPGRFSGRQFSNSRSEMNVSTLELGDSALYLCASSRDTDSYEQYFGPGTRLTVT.

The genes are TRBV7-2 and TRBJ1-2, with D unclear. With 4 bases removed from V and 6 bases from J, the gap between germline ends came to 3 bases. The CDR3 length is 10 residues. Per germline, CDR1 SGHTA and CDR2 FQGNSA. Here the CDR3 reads CASSSDGYTF. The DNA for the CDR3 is TGTGCCAGCAGCTCCGATGGCTACACCTTC.

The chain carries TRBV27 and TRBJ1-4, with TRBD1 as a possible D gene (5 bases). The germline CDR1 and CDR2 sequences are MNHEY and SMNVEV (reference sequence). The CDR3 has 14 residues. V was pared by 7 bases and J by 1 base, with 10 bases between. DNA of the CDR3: TGTGCCAGCAAGCTCGACAGAACTAATGAAAAACTGTTTTTT. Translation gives CASKLDRTNEKLFF.

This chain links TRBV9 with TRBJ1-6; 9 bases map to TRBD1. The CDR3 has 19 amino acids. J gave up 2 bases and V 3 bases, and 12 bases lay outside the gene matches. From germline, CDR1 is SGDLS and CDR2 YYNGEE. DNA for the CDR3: TGTGCCAGCAGCGGCAAACCGGGACAGGGAAACACCTATAATTCACCCCTCCACTTT. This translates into CASSGKPGQGNTYNSPLHF.

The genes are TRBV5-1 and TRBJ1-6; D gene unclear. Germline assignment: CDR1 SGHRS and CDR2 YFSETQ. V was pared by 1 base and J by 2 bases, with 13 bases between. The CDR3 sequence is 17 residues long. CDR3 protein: CASSLMPTGTYNSPLHF. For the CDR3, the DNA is TGCGCCAGCAGCTTGATGCCGACGGGAACCTATAATTCACCCCTCCACTTT.

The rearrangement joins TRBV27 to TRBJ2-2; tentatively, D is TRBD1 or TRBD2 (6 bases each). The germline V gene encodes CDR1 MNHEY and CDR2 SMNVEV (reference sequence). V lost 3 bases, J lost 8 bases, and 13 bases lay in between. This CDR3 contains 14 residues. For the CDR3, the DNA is TGTGCCAGCAGTTTGGGGGCCCTAGCGGGGGAGCTGTTTTTT. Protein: CASSLGALAGELFF.

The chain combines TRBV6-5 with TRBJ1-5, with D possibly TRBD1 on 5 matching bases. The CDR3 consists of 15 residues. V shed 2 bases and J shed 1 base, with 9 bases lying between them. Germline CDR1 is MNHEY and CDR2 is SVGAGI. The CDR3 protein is CASSYGGLSNQPQHF. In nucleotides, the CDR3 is TGTGCCAGCAGTTACGGGGGTTTAAGCAATCAGCCCCAGCATTTT.

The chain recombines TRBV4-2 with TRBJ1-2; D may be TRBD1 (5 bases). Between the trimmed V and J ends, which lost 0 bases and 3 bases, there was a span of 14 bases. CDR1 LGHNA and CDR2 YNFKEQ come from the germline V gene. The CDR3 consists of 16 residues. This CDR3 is CASSQEGSGGYYGYTF. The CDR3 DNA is TGTGCCAGCAGCCAAGAGGGTTCGGGGGGATACTATGGCTACACCTTC.

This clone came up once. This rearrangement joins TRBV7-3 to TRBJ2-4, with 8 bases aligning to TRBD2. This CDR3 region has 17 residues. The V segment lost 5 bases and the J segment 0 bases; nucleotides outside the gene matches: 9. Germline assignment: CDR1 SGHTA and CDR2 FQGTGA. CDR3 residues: CASSPHGLALAKNIQYF. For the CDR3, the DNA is TGTGCCAGCAGCCCCCACGGACTAGCTCTAGCCAAAAACATTCAGTACTTC.

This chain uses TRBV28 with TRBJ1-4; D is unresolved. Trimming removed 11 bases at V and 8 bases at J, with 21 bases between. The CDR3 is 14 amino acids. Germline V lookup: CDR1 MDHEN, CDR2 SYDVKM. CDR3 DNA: TGTGCCTCAGCGCTAGAGGTTAGGAGGGAAAAACTGTTTTTT. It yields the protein CASALEVRREKLFF.

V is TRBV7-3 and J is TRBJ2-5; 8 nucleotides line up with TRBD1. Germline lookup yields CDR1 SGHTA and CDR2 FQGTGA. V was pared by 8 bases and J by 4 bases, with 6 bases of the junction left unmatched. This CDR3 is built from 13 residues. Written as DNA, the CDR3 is TGTGCCAGCGCCTCAGGGGGCAGAGAGACCCAGTACTTC. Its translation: CASASGGRETQYF.